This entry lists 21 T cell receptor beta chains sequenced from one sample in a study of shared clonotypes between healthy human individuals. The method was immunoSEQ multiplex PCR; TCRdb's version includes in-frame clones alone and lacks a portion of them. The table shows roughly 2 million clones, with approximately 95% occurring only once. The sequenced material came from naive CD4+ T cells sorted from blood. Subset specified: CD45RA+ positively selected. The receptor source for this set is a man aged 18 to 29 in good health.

The CDR3 DNA sequence: TGCGCCAGCAGCTTGGTGCCAGGCGTCAATCAGCCCCAGCATTTT. Translation: CASSLVPGVNQPQHF. The rearrangement uses TRBV5-1 and TRBJ1-5; D is undetermined. Per germline, CDR1 SGHRS and CDR2 YFSETQ. The CDR3 length is 15 residues. V dropped 0 bases and J dropped 3 bases, with 10 bases sitting between them.

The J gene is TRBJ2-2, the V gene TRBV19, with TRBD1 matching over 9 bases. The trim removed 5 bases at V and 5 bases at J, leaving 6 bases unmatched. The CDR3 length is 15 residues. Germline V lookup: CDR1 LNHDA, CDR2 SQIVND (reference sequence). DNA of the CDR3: TGTGCCAGTAGTGCCGACAGGGGGAGGACCGGGGAGCTGTTTTTT. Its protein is CASSADRGRTGELFF. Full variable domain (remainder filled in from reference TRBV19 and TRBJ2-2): DGGITQSPKYLFRKEGQNVTLSCEQNLNHDAMYWYRQDPGQGLRLIYYSQIVNDFQKGDIAEGYSVSREKKESFPLTVTSAQKNPTAFYLCASSADRGRTGELFFGEGSRLTVL.

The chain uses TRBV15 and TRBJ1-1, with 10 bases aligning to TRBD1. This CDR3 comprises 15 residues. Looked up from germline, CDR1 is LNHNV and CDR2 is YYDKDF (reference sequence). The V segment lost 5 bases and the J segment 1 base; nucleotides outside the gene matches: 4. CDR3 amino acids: CATSGGDRGNTEAFF. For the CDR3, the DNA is TGTGCCACCAGCGGAGGGGACAGGGGGAACACTGAAGCTTTCTTT.

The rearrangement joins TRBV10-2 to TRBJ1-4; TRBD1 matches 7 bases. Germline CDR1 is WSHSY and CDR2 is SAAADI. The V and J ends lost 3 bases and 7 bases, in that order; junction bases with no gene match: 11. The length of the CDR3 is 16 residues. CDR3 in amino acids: CASSDSRGFLPEKLFF. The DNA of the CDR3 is TGCGCCAGCAGTGACTCCAGGGGGTTTCTTCCTGAAAAACTGTTTTTT.

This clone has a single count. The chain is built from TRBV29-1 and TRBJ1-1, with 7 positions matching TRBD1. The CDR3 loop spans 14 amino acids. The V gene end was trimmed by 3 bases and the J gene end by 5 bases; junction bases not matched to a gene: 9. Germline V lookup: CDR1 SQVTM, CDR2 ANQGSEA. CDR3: CSVESAGGRTEAFF. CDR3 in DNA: TGCAGCGTTGAGTCGGCAGGGGGAAGGACTGAAGCTTTCTTT.

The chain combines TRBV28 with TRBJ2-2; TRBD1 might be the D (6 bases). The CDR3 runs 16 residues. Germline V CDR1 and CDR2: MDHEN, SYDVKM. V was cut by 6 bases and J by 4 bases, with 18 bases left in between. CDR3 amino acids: CASSPQGNLGTGELFF. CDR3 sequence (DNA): TGTGCCAGCAGCCCACAGGGTAATTTGGGCACCGGGGAGCTGTTTTTT. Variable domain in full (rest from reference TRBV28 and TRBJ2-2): DVKVTQSSRYLVKRTGEKVFLECVQDMDHENMFWYRQDPGLGLRLIYFSYDVKMKEKGDIPEGYSVSREKKERFSLILESASTNQTSMYLCASSPQGNLGTGELFFGEGSRLTVL.

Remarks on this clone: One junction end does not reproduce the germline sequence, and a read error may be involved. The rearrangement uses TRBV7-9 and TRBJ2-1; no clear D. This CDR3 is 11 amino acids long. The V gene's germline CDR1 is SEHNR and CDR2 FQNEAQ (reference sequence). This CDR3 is CASSSSNEQFF. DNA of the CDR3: TGTGCCAGCAGCTCCTCCAATGAGCAGTTCTTC.

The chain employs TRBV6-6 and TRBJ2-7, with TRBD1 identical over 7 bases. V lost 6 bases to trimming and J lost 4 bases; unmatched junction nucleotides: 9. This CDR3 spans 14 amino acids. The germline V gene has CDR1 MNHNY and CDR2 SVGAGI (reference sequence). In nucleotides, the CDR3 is TGTGCCAGCAGCACCATTGACAGGGATTACGAGCAGTACTTC. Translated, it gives CASSTIDRDYEQYF.

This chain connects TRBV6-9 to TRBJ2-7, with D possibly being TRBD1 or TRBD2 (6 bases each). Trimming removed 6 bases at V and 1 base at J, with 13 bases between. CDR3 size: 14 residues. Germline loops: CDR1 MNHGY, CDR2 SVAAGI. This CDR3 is CASSGGGSSYEQYF. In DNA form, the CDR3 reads TGTGCCAGCAGCGGAGGGGGTTCGTCCTACGAGCAGTACTTC.

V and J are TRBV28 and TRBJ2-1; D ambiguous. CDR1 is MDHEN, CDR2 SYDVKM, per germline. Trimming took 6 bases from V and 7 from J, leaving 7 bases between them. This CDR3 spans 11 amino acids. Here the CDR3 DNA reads TGTGCCAGCAGGCGAGCGAATGAGCAGTTCTTC. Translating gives CASRRANEQFF.

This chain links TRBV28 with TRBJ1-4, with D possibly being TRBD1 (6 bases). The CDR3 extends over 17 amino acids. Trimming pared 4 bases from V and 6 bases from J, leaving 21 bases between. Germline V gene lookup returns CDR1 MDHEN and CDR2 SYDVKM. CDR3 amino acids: CASSSWAGAGIDEKLFF. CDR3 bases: TGTGCCAGCAGTTCATGGGCAGGGGCGGGTATAGATGAAAAACTGTTTTTT. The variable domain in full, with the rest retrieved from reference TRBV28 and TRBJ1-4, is DVKVTQSSRYLVKRTGEKVFLECVQDMDHENMFWYRQDPGLGLRLIYFSYDVKMKEKGDIPEGYSVSREKKERFSLILESASTNQTSMYLCASSSWAGAGIDEKLFFGSGTQLSVL.

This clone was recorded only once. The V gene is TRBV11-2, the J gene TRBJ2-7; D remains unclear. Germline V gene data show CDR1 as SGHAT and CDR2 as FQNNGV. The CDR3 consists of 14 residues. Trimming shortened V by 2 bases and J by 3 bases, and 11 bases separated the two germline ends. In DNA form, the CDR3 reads TGTGCCAGCAGCTTACTGGGCACCGGCTACGAGCAGTACTTC. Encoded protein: CASSLLGTGYEQYF.

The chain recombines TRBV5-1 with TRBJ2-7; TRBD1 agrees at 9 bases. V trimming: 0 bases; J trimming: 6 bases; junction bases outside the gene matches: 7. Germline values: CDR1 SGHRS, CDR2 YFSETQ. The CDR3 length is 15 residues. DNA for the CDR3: TGCGCCAGCAGCTTGGCCTTAGGACAGGGGTCCGAGCAGTACTTC. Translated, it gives CASSLALGQGSEQYF.

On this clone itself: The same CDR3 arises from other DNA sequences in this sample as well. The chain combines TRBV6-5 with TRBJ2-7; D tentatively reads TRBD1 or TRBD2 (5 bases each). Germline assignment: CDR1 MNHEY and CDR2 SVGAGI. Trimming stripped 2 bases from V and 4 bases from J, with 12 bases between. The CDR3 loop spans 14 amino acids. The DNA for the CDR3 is TGTGCCAGCAGTTACGGTCCAGGGAGTTACGAGCAGTACTTC. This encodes CASSYGPGSYEQYF.

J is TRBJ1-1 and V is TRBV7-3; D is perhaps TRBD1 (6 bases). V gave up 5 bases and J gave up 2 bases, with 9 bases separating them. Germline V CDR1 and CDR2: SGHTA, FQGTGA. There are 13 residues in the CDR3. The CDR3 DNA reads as TGTGCCAGCAGCCGACAGGAAAACACTGAAGCTTTCTTT. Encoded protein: CASSRQENTEAFF.

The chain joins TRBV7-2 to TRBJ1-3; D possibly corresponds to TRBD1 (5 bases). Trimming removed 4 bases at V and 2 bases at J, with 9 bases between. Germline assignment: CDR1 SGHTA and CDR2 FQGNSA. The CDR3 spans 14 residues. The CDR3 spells CASSWSGTGNTIYF. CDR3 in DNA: TGTGCCAGCAGCTGGTCAGGGACTGGAAACACCATATATTTT.

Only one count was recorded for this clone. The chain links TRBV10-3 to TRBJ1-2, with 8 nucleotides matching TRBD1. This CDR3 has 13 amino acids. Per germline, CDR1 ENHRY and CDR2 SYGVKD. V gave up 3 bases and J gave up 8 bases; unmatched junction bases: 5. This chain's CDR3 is CAISDGQGLGYTF. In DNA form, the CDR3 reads TGTGCCATCAGTGATGGACAGGGCCTGGGCTACACCTTC.

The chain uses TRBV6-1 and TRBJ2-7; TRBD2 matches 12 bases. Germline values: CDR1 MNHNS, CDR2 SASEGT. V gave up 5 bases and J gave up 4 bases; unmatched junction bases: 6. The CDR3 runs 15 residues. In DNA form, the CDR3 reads TGTGCCAGCAGTCTTAACGGACTAGCGGGATACGAGCAGTACTTC. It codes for CASSLNGLAGYEQYF.

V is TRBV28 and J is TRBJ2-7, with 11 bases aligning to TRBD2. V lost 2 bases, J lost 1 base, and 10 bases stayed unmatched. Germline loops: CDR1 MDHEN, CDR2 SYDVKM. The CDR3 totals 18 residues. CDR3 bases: TGTGCCAGCAGTTTAACAATAGGCGGACTAGCGGGTTCCTACGAGCAGTACTTC. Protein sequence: CASSLTIGGLAGSYEQYF.

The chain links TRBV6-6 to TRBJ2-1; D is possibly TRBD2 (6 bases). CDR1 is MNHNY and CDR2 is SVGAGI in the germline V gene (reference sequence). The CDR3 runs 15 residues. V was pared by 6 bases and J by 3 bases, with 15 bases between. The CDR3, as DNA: TGTGCCAGCAGCCCGACGCGGGGAAACTACAATGAGCAGTTCTTC. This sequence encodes CASSPTRGNYNEQFF.

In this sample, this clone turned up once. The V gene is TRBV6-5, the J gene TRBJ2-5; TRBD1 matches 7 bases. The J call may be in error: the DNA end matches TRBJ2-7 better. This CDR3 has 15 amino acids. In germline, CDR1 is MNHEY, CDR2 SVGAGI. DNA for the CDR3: TGTGCCAGCAGACGCATTACAGGGGCCCTCTACGAGCAGTACTTC. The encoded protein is CASRRITGALYEQYF.